This paragraph covers one TCR beta chain sequence. Its antigen is unknown. The record originates from a study of T-cell memory formation after mild COVID-19. General study results and limits: That cross-reactive memory joined was suggested by some responding clones appearing in pre-infection memory. Clones shrinking between day 15 and 85 showed a balanced CD4/CD8 split, and those that grew later tilted toward CD4+.

V lost 7 bases, J lost 6 bases, and 12 bases stayed unmatched. This CDR3 region has 16 residues. TCR alpha and TCR beta cDNA libraries carrying sample barcodes and UMIs were produced by 5'RACE using constant-segment primers. TCRdb itself ran the 5' RACE reads through MiXCR, one entry per CDR3 protein. The sample has 400,000 to 500,000 distinct CDR3 sequences; around 20% are singletons. The chain carries TRBV12-3 or TRBV12-4 and TRBJ2-2, with 9 bases identical to TRBD2. Material for sequencing was PBMCs or a T cell subset sorted from them (not recorded which). The source is an adult woman who had mild COVID-19 (a few samples of this study predate the infection). Cell type and time point are not known. The CDR3 loop reads CASTPGRSGGSGELFF. The CDR3 region has the DNA TGTGCCAGCACGCCCGGGAGAAGCGGGGGGTCCGGGGAGCTGTTTTTT.